This T cell receptor (beta chain) was captured in a study of PD-1 blockade in classical Hodgkin lymphoma. Time point described: cycle 4 day 1 (C4D1), after 6 weeks of nivolumab. With no exception, relapse followed autologous stem cell transplantation in all patients, and brentuximab vedotin exposure varied. Study-level points and caveats: Newly diagnosed patients were said to have less baseline TCR diversity than healthy donors did. It was CD4+ TCR diversity, not CD8+, that rose significantly by C4D1. Complete responders possessed baseline diversity comparable to newly diagnosed patients.

V lost 3 bases and J 0 bases, leaving 12 bases between the germline ends. Germline V gene sequence: CDR1 SGHDT, CDR2 YYEEEE. There are 16 residues in the CDR3. This table comes from immunoSEQ multiplex PCR, and its TCRdb copy is limited to in-frame clones, with some not included. The sample lists tens of thousands of clones, around nine tenths occurring once. Notes on this clone: Its matching antigen is unknown.

The sequence came from a human donor with classical Hodgkin lymphoma. This chain uses TRBV5-6 with TRBJ2-2; D possibly corresponds to TRBD1 (6 bases). Sequenced material: peripheral blood mononuclear cells (PBMCs), taken before the fourth cycle of nivolumab. CDR3: CASSSQGRANTGELFF. In DNA, the CDR3 is TGTGCCAGCAGCTCACAGGGAAGGGCGAACACCGGGGAGCTGTTTTTT.